The next 19 T cell receptor beta chains were all read from a single sample in a study of T cells after yellow fever vaccination. TCRdb re-called the 5' RACE reads with MiXCR, one entry per CDR3 protein. The sample carries hundreds of thousands of distinct CDR3 sequences, approximately 10% recorded once. The starting material was CD4+ T cells sorted from PBMCs, obtained 5 days after the yellow fever booster vaccination. These receptors were obtained from a man between 18 and 35 years old who received the YFV17D yellow fever vaccine.

This clonotype came up a few times. The chain is built from TRBV6-2 or TRBV6-3 and TRBJ2-7; 7 bases match TRBD2. The CDR3 is made up of 16 amino acids. Germline values: CDR1 MNHEY, CDR2 SVGEGT. V trimming: 4 bases; J trimming: 4 bases; junction bases outside the gene matches: 13. This CDR3 is CASSSLRRLALYEQYV. DNA of the CDR3: TGTGCCAGCAGTTCACTGCGTCGACTAGCCCTTTACGAGCAGTACGTC.

This clonotype has a count of ten or more. This chain connects TRBV5-1 to TRBJ2-1; TRBD2 matches 12 bases. With 0 bases clipped from V and 6 bases from J, the junction kept 4 bases outside the gene matches. The CDR3 covers 16 residues. Germline V lookup: CDR1 SGHRS, CDR2 YFSETQ. The CDR3 region has the DNA TGCGCCAGCAGCTTGGAGGCTAGCGGGGGGGGCAATGAGCAGTTCTTC. It translates to CASSLEASGGGNEQFF.

This clonotype has more than one count but fewer than ten. The chain couples TRBV7-3 to TRBJ1-2; D may be TRBD1 (6 bases). This CDR3 has 13 residues. Trimming shortened V by 1 base and J by 6 bases, and 9 bases separated the two germline ends. Germline CDR1 and CDR2: SGHTA and FQGTGA. CDR3 bases: TGTGCCAGCAGCTTAATGGGGGGCAATGGCTACACCTTC. Protein: CASSLMGGNGYTF.

This clonotype was counted only a few times. This chain connects TRBV7-2 to TRBJ1-6; the match to TRBD1 covers 8 bases. The CDR3 loop spans 16 amino acids. Germline V gene data show CDR1 as SGHTA and CDR2 as FQGNSA. V gave up 5 bases and J gave up 3 bases; unmatched junction bases: 6. The DNA for the CDR3 is TGTGCCAGCAGCCCCGGACAGGGCCTCTATAATTCACCCCTCCACTTT. Its protein is CASSPGQGLYNSPLHF.

There are many counts of this clonotype. The chain joins TRBV6-6 to TRBJ2-3; 8 bases match TRBD2. CDR3 length: 15 amino acids. The V and J ends lost 6 bases and 0 bases, in that order; junction bases with no gene match: 5. CDR1 is MNHNY, CDR2 SVGAGI, per germline (reference sequence). CDR3 residues: CASRRPSGSTDTQYF. CDR3 in DNA: TGTGCCAGCAGACGACCTAGCGGGAGCACAGATACGCAGTATTTT.

There are a few counts of this clonotype. The V call is TRBV20-1, the J call TRBJ1-3; D not resolved. V lost 7 bases, J lost 0 bases, and 7 bases lay in between. There are 12 residues in the CDR3. Germline-derived CDR1 and CDR2 are DFQATT and SNEGSKA (reference sequence). The CDR3 region is CSGQTSGNTIYF. The CDR3 DNA follows: TGCAGTGGGCAGACCTCTGGAAACACCATATATTTT.

This clonotype was counted ten times or more. The chain uses TRBV15 and TRBJ2-2; no reliable D call. V lost 0 bases to trimming and J lost 0 bases, with 5 bases between them. CDR1 and CDR2 from the germline V gene are LNHNV and YYDKDF (reference sequence). The CDR3 extends over 15 amino acids. The DNA of the CDR3 is TGTGCCACCAGCAGAGATCGACCGAACACCGGGGAGCTGTTTTTT. This encodes CATSRDRPNTGELFF.

This clonotype has a handful of counts. V usage is TRBV5-1 and J usage is TRBJ2-7; 8 bases align to TRBD1. After removal of 4 bases from V and 6 bases from J, the junction contained 15 bases not matched to a gene. Germline CDR1 reads SGHRS; CDR2 reads YFSETQ. CDR3 length: 16 residues. The CDR3 is CASSAGPIDRGGEQYF. CDR3 in DNA: TGCGCCAGCAGCGCCGGCCCGATAGACAGGGGCGGCGAGCAGTACTTC.

In its sample, this clonotype was seen a few times. The chain has TRBV3-2 and TRBJ2-6. TRBV3-2 is marked as a pseudogene. This CDR3 is 15 amino acids long. CDR3 nucleotides: TGTGCCAGCAGCCACGCCTTCGCTGGGGCCAACGTCCTGACTTTC. Amino acid sequence: CASSHAFAGANVLTF.

This clonotype has just a few counts. The chain employs TRBV19 and TRBJ1-5; no clear D gene. Germline CDR1 LNHDA, CDR2 SQIVND (reference sequence). The V gene lost 10 bases and the J gene lost 2 bases, with 21 bases spanning the gap. CDR3 size: 16 residues. The CDR3, as DNA: TGTGCCACCTCTAGGTCGGGAGGCGGGCGCAATCAGCCCCAGCATTTT. The encoded protein is CATSRSGGGRNQPQHF. Looking up the rest from reference TRBV19 and TRBJ1-5 gives the full variable domain: DGGITQSPKYLFRKEGQNVTLSCEQNLNHDAMYWYRQDPGQGLRLIYYSQIVNDFQKGDIAEGYSVSREKKESFPLTVTSAQKNPTAFYLCATSRSGGGRNQPQHFGDGTRLSIL.

This clonotype was observed a handful of times. The gene calls are TRBV18 and TRBJ2-3, with 8 bases aligning to TRBD1. V lost 3 bases to trimming and J lost 2 bases; unmatched junction nucleotides: 4. The germline CDR1 and CDR2 sequences are KGHSH and LQKENI. The CDR3 runs 15 residues. CDR3 sequence reads: CASSPRGPATDTQYF. The CDR3 region has the DNA TGTGCCAGCTCACCCAGGGGGCCAGCCACAGATACGCAGTATTTT. Full variable domain (remainder filled in from reference TRBV18 and TRBJ2-3): NAGVMQNPRHLVRRRGQEARLRCSPMKGHSHVYWYRQLPEEGLKFMVYLQKENIIDESGMPKERFSAEFPKEGPSILRIQQVVRGDSAAYFCASSPRGPATDTQYFGPGTRLTVL.

The chain links TRBV5-8 to TRBJ1-1; TRBD1 is a possible D gene (6 bases). V lost 2 bases to trimming and J lost 4 bases, with 15 bases between them. CDR3 length equals 15 residues. CDR1 is SGHTS and CDR2 is YDEGEE in the germline V gene. Here the CDR3 reads CASSLGSGAGTEAFF. The CDR3, as DNA: TGTGCCAGCAGCTTAGGTTCGGGGGCGGGCACTGAAGCTTTCTTT.

This clonotype was seen more than once but under ten times. The gene calls are TRBV20-1 and TRBJ2-1; TRBD2 agrees at 15 bases. From germline, CDR1 is DFQATT and CDR2 SNEGSKA (reference sequence). V was pared by 6 bases and J by 7 bases, with 7 bases of the junction left unmatched. The CDR3 runs 15 residues. CDR3 residues: CSATGLAGGGNEQFF. Written as DNA, the CDR3 is TGCAGTGCCACGGGACTAGCGGGGGGAGGGAATGAGCAGTTCTTC.

This clonotype was seen a handful of times. The chain joins TRBV5-1 to TRBJ2-2; the D gene is possibly TRBD1 (6 bases). With 6 bases removed from V and 3 bases from J, the gap between germline ends came to 12 bases. The CDR3 extends over 14 amino acids. Germline V gene sequence: CDR1 SGHRS, CDR2 YFSETQ. The CDR3 reads CASTNPGDTGELFF. CDR3 in DNA: TGCGCCAGCACCAATCCAGGGGACACCGGGGAGCTGTTTTTT.

The CDR3, as DNA: TGTGCCAGCAGTTCGAGTCCTATCGGGCATTCACCCCTCCACTTT. It codes for CASSSSPIGHSPLHF. The V call is TRBV12-3 or TRBV12-4, the J call TRBJ1-6, with unresolved D. V gave up 4 bases and J gave up 8 bases, with 15 bases separating them. The CDR3 sequence is 15 residues long.

This clonotype has a handful of counts. The chain is built from TRBV24-1 and TRBJ2-3, with 9 bases fitting TRBD2. The CDR3 extends over 18 amino acids. V shed 4 bases, J shed 0 bases, and the junction held 10 bases outside the gene matches. CDR1 is KGHDR and CDR2 is SFDVKD in the germline V gene. CDR3 protein: CATSDSTGGGGSTDTQYF. CDR3 coding DNA: TGTGCCACCAGTGACTCAACAGGCGGGGGGGGAAGCACAGATACGCAGTATTTT.

This clonotype appeared a few times. V and J are TRBV4-2 and TRBJ2-6, with D perhaps TRBD1 (7 bases). Germline CDR1 reads LGHNA; CDR2 reads YNFKEQ. The CDR3 is 18 residues long. Trimming pared 7 bases from V and 4 bases from J, leaving 23 bases between. The CDR3 DNA reads TGTGCCAGCACTTACGGGGGAGGACAGGTAACCGGGGCCAACGTCCTGACTTTC. Encoded protein: CASTYGGGQVTGANVLTF.

In its sample, this clonotype was seen many times. The genes are TRBV7-9 and TRBJ1-1; D is unresolved. Deletions cut 3 bases from V and 9 bases from J, with 8 bases between. CDR1 is SEHNR and CDR2 is FQNEAQ in the germline V gene (reference sequence). This CDR3 is 11 amino acids long. The CDR3 DNA is TGTGCCAGCAGCTTTGAACGAAAAGCTTTCTTT. Protein sequence: CASSFERKAFF.

Only a few counts were recorded for this clonotype. The CDR3 protein is CASSPGTAANYGYTF. The CDR3 DNA follows: TGTGCCAGCAGCCCCGGGACGGCCGCTAACTATGGCTACACCTTC. V gene TRBV5-5 combines with J gene TRBJ1-2; possible D gene TRBD1, 5 bases. The germline V and J ends were trimmed by 4 bases and 0 bases, with 13 bases remaining between them. Germline V CDR1 and CDR2: SGHKS, YYEKEE (reference sequence). This CDR3 is built from 15 residues.